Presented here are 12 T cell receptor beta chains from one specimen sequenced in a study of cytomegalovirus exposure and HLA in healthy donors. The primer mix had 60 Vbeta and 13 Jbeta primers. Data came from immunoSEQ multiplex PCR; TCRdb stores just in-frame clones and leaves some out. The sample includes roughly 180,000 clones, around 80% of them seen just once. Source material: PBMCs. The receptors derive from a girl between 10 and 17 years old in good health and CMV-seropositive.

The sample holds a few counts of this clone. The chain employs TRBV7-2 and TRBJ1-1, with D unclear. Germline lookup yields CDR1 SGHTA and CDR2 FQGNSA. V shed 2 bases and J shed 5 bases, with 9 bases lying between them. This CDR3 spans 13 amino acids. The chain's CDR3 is CASSLLVRTEAFF. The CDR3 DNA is TGTGCCAGCAGCTTACTGGTCCGGACTGAAGCTTTCTTT.

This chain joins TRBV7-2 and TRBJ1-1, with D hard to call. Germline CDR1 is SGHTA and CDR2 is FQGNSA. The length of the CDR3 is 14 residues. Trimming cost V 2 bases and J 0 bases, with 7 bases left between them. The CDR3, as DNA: TGTGCCAGCAGCTTATGGTCTATGAACACTGAAGCTTTCTTT. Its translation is CASSLWSMNTEAFF.

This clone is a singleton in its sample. The CDR3 coding sequence is TGTGCCATTCCCTGGGGCCTAGCGGGGCCCTACAATGAGCAGTTCTTC. This translates into CAIPWGLAGPYNEQFF. This rearrangement joins TRBV5-3 to TRBJ2-1; 9 bases line up with TRBD2. TRBV5-3 falls under the ORF class, with uncertain function. Trimming removed 9 bases from V and 2 bases from J; junction bases left unmatched: 12. The CDR3 sequence is 16 residues long.

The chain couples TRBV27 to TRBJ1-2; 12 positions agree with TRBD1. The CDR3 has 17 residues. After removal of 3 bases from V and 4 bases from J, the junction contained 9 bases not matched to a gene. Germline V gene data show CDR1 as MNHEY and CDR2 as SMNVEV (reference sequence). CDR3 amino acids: CASSFSGTGGGSYGYTF. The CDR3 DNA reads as TGTGCCAGCAGTTTTTCCGGGACAGGGGGCGGCAGCTATGGCTACACCTTC.

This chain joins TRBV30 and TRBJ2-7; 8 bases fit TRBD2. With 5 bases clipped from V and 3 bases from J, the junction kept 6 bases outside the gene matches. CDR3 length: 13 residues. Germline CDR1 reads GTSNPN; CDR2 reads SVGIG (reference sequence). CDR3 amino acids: CAWAPGTSYEQYF. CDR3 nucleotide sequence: TGTGCCTGGGCCCCCGGGACTAGCTACGAGCAGTACTTC.

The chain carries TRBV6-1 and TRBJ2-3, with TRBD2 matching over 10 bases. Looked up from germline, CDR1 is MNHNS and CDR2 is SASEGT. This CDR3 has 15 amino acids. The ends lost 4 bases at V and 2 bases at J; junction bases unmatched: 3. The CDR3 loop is CASSGGTSDTDTQYF. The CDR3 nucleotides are TGTGCCAGCAGTGGTGGGACTAGCGACACAGATACGCAGTATTTT.

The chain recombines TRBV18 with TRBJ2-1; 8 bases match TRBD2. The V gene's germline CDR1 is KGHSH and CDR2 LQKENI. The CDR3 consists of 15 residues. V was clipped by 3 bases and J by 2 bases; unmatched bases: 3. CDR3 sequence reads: CASSPSTSAYNEQFF. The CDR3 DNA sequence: TGTGCCAGCTCACCTTCGACTAGCGCCTACAATGAGCAGTTCTTC.

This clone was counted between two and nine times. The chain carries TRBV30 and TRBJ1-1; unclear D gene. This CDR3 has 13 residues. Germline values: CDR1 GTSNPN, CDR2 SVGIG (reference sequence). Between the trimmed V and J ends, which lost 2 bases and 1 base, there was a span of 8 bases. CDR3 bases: TGTGCCTGGAGTACTGGGCCGAACACTGAAGCTTTCTTT. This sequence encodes CAWSTGPNTEAFF.

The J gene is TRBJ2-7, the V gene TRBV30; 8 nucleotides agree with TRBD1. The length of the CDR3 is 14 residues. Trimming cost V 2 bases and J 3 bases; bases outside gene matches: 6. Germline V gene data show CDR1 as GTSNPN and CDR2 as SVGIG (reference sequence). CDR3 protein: CAWSPRTGLYEQYF. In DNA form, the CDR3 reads TGTGCCTGGAGTCCTCGGACAGGGCTCTACGAGCAGTACTTC.

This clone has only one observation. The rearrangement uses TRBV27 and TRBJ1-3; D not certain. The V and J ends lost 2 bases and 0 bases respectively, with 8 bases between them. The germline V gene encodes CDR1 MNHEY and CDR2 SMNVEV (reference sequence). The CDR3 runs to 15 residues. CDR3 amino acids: CASSLNGDSGNTIYF. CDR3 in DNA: TGTGCCAGCAGTTTAAACGGTGACTCTGGAAACACCATATATTTT.

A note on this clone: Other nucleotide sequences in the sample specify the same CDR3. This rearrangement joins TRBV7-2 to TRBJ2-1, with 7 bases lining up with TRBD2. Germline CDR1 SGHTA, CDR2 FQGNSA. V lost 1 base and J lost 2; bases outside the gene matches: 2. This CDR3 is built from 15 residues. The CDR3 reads CASSLGTSAYNEQFF. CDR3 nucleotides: TGTGCCAGCAGCTTAGGCACTAGCGCCTACAATGAGCAGTTCTTC.

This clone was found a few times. DNA for the CDR3: TGTGCTAGTGGTTTGGTACCCCTGGGACTAGCGGGAGAAAGAAACTCCTACGAGCAGTACTTC. Translated: CASGLVPLGLAGERNSYEQYF. This chain links TRBV12-5 with TRBJ2-7; TRBD2 agrees at 14 bases. The CDR3 loop spans 21 amino acids. Germline-derived CDR1 and CDR2 are LGHNT and FRNRAP. V was pared by 0 bases and J by 0 bases, with 13 bases of the junction left unmatched.